The sequence of this TCR beta chain was determined in a study of cytomegalovirus exposure and HLA in healthy donors. Study conclusions and caveats: In a later analysis, DRB1 alleles had the most associated TCRs; HLA-C alleles the fewest. In vitro data verified three CMV-associated chains as specific for CMV antigens. TCR beta chains associated with HLA were, in a later analysis, more clonally expanded than equally common others. TCR beta sequences reportedly predicted the HLA-A and HLA-B alleles of most subjects accurately.

The PCR was carried out with 60 Vbeta primers and 13 Jbeta primers. The protocol was immunoSEQ multiplex PCR, while the TCRdb copy is restricted to in-frame clones and leaves out a portion. The table records 150,000 to 200,000 clones, around 83% of them present only once. A word on this clone: The antigen remains unidentified.

Germline V gene data show CDR1 as SGHNT and CDR2 as YENEEA. The CDR3 is 15 residues long. Germline trimming cut 4 bases from V and 2 bases from J; bases unmatched to any gene: 4. The sequencing input was PBMCs. This sequence originates from a man aged 35 to 55 in good health and CMV-seropositive. This rearrangement joins TRBV11-3 to TRBJ2-3; the match to TRBD1 covers 9 bases. CDR3 protein: CASSWGQGVTDTQYF. The DNA of the CDR3 is TGTGCCAGCAGCTGGGGACAGGGTGTCACAGATACGCAGTATTTT.